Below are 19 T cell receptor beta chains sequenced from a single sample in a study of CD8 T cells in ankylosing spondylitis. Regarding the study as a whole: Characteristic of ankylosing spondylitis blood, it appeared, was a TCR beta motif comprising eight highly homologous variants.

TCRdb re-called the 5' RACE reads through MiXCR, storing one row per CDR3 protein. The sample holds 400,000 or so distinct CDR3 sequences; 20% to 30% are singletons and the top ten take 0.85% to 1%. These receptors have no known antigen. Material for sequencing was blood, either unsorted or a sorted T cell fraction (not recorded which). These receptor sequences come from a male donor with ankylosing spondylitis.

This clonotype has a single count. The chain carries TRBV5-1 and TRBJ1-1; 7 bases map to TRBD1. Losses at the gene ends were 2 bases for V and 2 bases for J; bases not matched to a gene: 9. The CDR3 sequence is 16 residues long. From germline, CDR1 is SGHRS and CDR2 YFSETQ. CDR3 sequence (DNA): TGCGCCAGCAGCTTACCCGGGACAGCTTTCAACACTGAAGCTTTCTTT. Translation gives CASSLPGTAFNTEAFF.

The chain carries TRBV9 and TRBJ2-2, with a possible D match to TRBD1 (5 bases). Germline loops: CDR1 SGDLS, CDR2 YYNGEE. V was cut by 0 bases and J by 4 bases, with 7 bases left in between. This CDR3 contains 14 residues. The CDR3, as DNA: TGTGCCAGCAGCGTAGAGGGGCCCACCGGGGAGCTGTTTTTT. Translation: CASSVEGPTGELFF.

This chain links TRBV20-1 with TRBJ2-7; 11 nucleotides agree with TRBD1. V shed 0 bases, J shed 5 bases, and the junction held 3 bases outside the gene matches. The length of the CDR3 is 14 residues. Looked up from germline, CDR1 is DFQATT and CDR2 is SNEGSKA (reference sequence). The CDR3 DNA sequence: TGCAGTGCTAGAGAAGGGACAGGGGGAGACGAGCAGTACGTC. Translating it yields CSAREGTGGDEQYV.

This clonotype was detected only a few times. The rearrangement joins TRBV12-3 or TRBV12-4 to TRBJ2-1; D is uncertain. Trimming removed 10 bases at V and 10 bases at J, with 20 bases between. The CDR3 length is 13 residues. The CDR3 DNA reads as TGTGCCACCCAAATGGGGTCCCACGGGGAGCAGTTCTTC. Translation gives CATQMGSHGEQFF.

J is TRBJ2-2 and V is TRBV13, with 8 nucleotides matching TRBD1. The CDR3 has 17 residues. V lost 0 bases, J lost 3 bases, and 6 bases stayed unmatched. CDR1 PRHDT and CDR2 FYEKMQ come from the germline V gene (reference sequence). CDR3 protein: CASSLGPGQEHTGELFF. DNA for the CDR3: TGTGCCAGCAGCTTAGGCCCGGGACAGGAGCACACCGGGGAGCTGTTTTTT.

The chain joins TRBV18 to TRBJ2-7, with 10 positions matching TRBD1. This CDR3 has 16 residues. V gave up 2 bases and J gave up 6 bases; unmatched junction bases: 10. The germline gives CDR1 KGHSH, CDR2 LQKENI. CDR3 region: CASSPVVRTGGSEQYF. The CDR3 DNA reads TGTGCCAGCTCACCAGTTGTAAGGACAGGGGGATCCGAGCAGTACTTC.

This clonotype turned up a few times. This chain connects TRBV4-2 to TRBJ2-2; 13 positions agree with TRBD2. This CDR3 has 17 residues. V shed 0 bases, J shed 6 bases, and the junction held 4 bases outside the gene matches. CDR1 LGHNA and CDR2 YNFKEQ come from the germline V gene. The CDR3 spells CASSQDGLAGEAGELFF. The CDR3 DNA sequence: TGTGCCAGCAGCCAAGACGGACTAGCGGGGGAAGCCGGGGAGCTGTTTTTT.

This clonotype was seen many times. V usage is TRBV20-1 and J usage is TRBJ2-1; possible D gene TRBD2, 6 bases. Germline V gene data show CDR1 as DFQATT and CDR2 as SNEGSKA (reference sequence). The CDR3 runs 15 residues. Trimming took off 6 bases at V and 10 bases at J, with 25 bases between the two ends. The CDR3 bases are TGCAGTGCCGTTACTAGCTCGGCAGCGAACCGGGAGCAGTTCTTC. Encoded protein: CSAVTSSAANREQFF.

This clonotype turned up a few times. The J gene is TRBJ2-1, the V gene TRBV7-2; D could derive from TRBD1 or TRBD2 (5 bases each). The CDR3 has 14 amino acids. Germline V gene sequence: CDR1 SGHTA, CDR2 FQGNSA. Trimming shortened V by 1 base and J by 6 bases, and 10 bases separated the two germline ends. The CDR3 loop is CASSLVGGPNEQFF. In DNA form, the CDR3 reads TGTGCCAGCAGCTTAGTTGGGGGACCCAATGAGCAGTTCTTC.

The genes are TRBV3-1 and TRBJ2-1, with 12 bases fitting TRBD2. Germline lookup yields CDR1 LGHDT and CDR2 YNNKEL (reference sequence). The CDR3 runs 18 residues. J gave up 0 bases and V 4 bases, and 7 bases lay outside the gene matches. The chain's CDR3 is CASSPRTSGTISYNEQFF. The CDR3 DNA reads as TGTGCCAGCAGCCCTCGGACTAGCGGGACAATCTCCTACAATGAGCAGTTCTTC.

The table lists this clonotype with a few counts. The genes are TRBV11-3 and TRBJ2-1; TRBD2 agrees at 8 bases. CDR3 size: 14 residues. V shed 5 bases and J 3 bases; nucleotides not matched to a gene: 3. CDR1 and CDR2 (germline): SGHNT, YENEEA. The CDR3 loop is CASSLRGGYNEQFF. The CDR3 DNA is TGTGCCAGCAGCCTCCGGGGGGGCTACAATGAGCAGTTCTTC. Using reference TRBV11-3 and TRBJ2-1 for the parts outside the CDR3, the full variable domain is EAGVVQSPRYKIIEKKQPVAFWCNPISGHNTLYWYLQNLGQGPELLIRYENEEAVDDSQLPKDRFSAERLKGVDSTLKIQPAELGDSAVYLCASSLRGGYNEQFFGPGTRLTVL.

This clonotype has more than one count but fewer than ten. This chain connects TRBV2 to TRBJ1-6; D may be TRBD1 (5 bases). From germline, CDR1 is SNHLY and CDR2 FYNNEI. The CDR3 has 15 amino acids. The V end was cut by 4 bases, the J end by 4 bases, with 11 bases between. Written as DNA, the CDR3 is TGTGCCAGCAGTGGAGGGGACCTTTATAATTCACCCCTCCACTTT. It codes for CASSGGDLYNSPLHF.

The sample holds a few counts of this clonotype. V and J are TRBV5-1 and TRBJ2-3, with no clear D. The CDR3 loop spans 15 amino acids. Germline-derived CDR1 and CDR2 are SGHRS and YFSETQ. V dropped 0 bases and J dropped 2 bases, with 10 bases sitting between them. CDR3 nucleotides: TGCGCCAGCAGCTTGGGAGGAAAACTCACAGATACGCAGTATTTT. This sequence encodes CASSLGGKLTDTQYF.

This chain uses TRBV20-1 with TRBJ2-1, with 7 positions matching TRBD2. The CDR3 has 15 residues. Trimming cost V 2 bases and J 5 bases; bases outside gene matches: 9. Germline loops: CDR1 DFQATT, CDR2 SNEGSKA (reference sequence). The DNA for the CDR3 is TGCAGTGCTAGAAAAGTGGGAGGGCCTGACAATGAGCAGTTCTTC. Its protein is CSARKVGGPDNEQFF.

This CDR3 is CASSQTGDWQYF. The CDR3 DNA reads as TGTGCCAGCAGCCAAACAGGGGATTGGCAGTACTTC. The chain recombines TRBV7-8 with TRBJ2-7, with TRBD1 identical over 7 bases. CDR1 is SGHVS, CDR2 FQNEAQ, per germline. V lost 5 bases and J lost 9; bases outside the gene matches: 7. The CDR3 length is 12 residues.

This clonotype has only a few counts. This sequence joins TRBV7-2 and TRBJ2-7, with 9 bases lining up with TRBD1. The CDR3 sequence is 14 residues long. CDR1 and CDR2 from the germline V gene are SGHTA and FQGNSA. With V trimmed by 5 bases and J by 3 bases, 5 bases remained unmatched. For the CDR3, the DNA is TGTGCCAGCAGCGTCGGACAGGGGAACTACGAGCAGTACTTC. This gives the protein CASSVGQGNYEQYF. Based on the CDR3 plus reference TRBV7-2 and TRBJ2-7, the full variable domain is GAGVSQSPSNKVTEKGKDVELRCDPISGHTALYWYRQSLGQGLEFLIYFQGNSAPDKSGLPSDRFSAERTGGSVSTLTIQRTQQEDSAVYLCASSVGQGNYEQYFGPGTRLTVT.

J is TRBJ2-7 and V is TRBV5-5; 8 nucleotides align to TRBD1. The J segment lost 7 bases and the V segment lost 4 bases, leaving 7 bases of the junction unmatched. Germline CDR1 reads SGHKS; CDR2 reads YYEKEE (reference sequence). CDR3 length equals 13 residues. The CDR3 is CASSPHTGGEQYF. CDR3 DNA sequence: TGTGCCAGCAGCCCACACACAGGGGGTGAGCAGTACTTC.

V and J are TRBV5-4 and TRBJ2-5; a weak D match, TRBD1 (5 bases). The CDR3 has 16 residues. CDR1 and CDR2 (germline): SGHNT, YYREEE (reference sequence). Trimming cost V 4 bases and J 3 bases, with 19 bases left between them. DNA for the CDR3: TGTGCCAGCAGCACTCCTAGACAGAATACAGAAGAGACCCAGTACTTC. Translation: CASSTPRQNTEETQYF.

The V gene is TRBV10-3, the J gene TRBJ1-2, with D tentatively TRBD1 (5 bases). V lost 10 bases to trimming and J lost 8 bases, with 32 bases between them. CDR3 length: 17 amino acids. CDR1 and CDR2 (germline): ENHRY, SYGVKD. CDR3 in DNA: TGTGCCACCCTACGGGACCTATCACCCTATTCGAGTTGGGGCTACACCTTC. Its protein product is CATLRDLSPYSSWGYTF.